These 30 T cell receptor beta chains share one sample of origin, sequenced in a study of post-analysis software for immune sequencing data. Their recognized antigens are unknown. Study conclusions and caveats: Relative to controls, patients had roughly five TRBV segments at higher frequency, with TRBV5-6, TRBV5-1 and TRBV20-1 among these.

Researchers reported that TCR beta cDNA libraries carried unique molecular identifiers. TCRdb analysed the PCR reads with MiXCR anew, one entry per CDR3 protein. The sample lists hundreds of thousands of distinct CDR3 sequences; approximately 57% were seen once. Sequencing was done on a sample of blood. The receptors here all came from a girl aged 5-17 years with multiple sclerosis.

V is TRBV6-5 and J is TRBJ1-1, with TRBD1 identical over 8 bases. V lost 6 bases to trimming and J lost 11 bases; unmatched junction nucleotides: 8. Per the germline V gene, CDR1 is MNHEY and CDR2 is SVGAGI. The CDR3 sequence is 12 residues long. The CDR3, as DNA: TGTGCCAGCAGACGCGAACAGGGGGAGGCTTTCTTT. Protein product: CASRREQGEAFF.

This clonotype was counted many times. The V and J genes are TRBV20-1 and TRBJ2-2, with D uncertain. V lost 1 base and J lost 5, with 23 bases in between. The CDR3 is 18 amino acids. Germline assignment: CDR1 DFQATT and CDR2 SNEGSKA (reference sequence). This chain's CDR3 is CSARADGQDGLLTGELFF. The CDR3 DNA follows: TGCAGTGCTAGAGCAGACGGGCAGGACGGTTTACTAACCGGGGAGCTGTTTTTT.

This clonotype was counted a few times. V is TRBV2 and J is TRBJ2-6; D may match TRBD1 or TRBD2 (5 bases each). The germline V gene encodes CDR1 SNHLY and CDR2 FYNNEI. The CDR3 covers 17 residues. Trimming took off 3 bases at V and 0 bases at J, with 12 bases between the two ends. The CDR3 bases are TGTGCCAGCAGTGAGCCGGGACGACTCTCTGGGGCCAACGTCCTGACTTTC. Translating it yields CASSEPGRLSGANVLTF.

The V gene is TRBV20-1, the J gene TRBJ2-5; 14 positions agree with TRBD2. The CDR3 totals 16 residues. Losses at the gene ends were 6 bases for V and 11 bases for J; bases not matched to a gene: 17. Germline V CDR1 and CDR2: DFQATT, SNEGSKA (reference sequence). CDR3 coding DNA: TGCAGTGCAGCCTCCGGGACTAGCGGGGGATTGTACGGGCAGTACTTC. Amino acid sequence: CSAASGTSGGLYGQYF.

CDR3 DNA sequence: TGTGCCAGCAGCTTAGGGCGCCGCGAGAGGGTCAATGAGCAGTTCTTC. Its translation is CASSLGRRERVNEQFF. V and J are TRBV11-3 and TRBJ2-1, with a weak D call TRBD2 (5 bases). Germline lookup yields CDR1 SGHNT and CDR2 YENEEA. The CDR3 length is 16 residues. V lost 1 base, J lost 6 bases, and 16 bases lay in between. Full variable domain (missing parts from reference TRBV11-3 and TRBJ2-1): EAGVVQSPRYKIIEKKQPVAFWCNPISGHNTLYWYLQNLGQGPELLIRYENEEAVDDSQLPKDRFSAERLKGVDSTLKIQPAELGDSAVYLCASSLGRRERVNEQFFGPGTRLTVL.

In this sample, this clonotype turned up many times. This rearrangement joins TRBV12-3 or TRBV12-4 to TRBJ1-1, with D hard to call. This CDR3 spans 11 amino acids. Trimming took 4 bases from V and 1 from J, leaving 1 base between them. CDR3 amino acids: CASSSNTEAFF. For the CDR3, the DNA is TGTGCCAGCAGTTCGAACACTGAAGCTTTCTTT.

This clonotype was seen once. The rearrangement links TRBV29-1 to TRBJ1-2, with 9 bases matching TRBD1. Germline CDR1 SQVTM, CDR2 ANQGSEA. The CDR3 contains 14 residues. V was pared by 8 bases and J by 0 bases, with 7 bases of the junction left unmatched. The CDR3 DNA is TGCAGCCCCGAGGACAGGGGAGCTAACTATGGCTACACCTTC. Translation: CSPEDRGANYGYTF.

This clonotype was observed at least ten times. The chain combines TRBV20-1 with TRBJ2-5, with TRBD2 identical over 9 bases. The CDR3 covers 16 residues. J lost 2 bases, V lost 0 bases, and 7 bases had no gene match. Germline lookup yields CDR1 DFQATT and CDR2 SNEGSKA (reference sequence). The CDR3 region is CSARDPERGDQETQYF. CDR3 bases: TGCAGTGCTAGAGACCCGGAGCGGGGGGATCAAGAGACCCAGTACTTC.

The chain links TRBV27 to TRBJ2-5, with D unclear. Germline loops: CDR1 MNHEY, CDR2 SMNVEV (reference sequence). The CDR3 consists of 14 residues. Deletions cut 0 bases from V and 4 bases from J, with 9 bases between. CDR3 DNA: TGTGCCAGCAGTTTATCTTTTGGGCGAGAGACCCAGTACTTC. Translated, it gives CASSLSFGRETQYF.

The sample holds one count of this clonotype. The chain employs TRBV29-1 and TRBJ1-2; a weak D match, TRBD1 (6 bases). The CDR3 is made up of 14 amino acids. In germline, CDR1 is SQVTM, CDR2 ANQGSEA. V was trimmed by 0 bases and J by 4 bases, leaving 12 bases between them. The CDR3 region has the DNA TGCAGCGTTGAAGAACAGGGAGGAGGCTATGGCTACACCTTC. This encodes CSVEEQGGGYGYTF.

This rearrangement joins TRBV9 to TRBJ1-2, with 8 bases that match TRBD1. The germline V gene encodes CDR1 SGDLS and CDR2 YYNGEE. This CDR3 has 16 residues. Trimming cost V 0 bases and J 4 bases; bases outside gene matches: 8. CDR3 sequence (DNA): TGTGCCAGCAGCGTAGTACCACCCGGACAGGGCTATGGCTACACCTTC. This encodes CASSVVPPGQGYGYTF.

The V gene is TRBV29-1, the J gene TRBJ2-1, with D tentatively TRBD1 (5 bases). CDR3 length equals 13 residues. Trimming cost V 4 bases and J 5 bases, with 12 bases left between them. Germline loops: CDR1 SQVTM, CDR2 ANQGSEA. This CDR3 is CSVAAGRDNEQFF. CDR3 DNA sequence: TGCAGCGTTGCGGCAGGGCGAGACAATGAGCAGTTCTTC.

The chain carries TRBV5-5 and TRBJ1-2; possibly TRBD1 for D (6 bases). Germline CDR1 SGHKS, CDR2 YYEKEE (reference sequence). The V and J ends lost 4 bases and 7 bases respectively, with 14 bases between them. The CDR3 extends over 13 amino acids. The CDR3 here is CASSLSGGLGYTF. DNA of the CDR3: TGTGCCAGCAGCCTGTCCGGGGGCCTTGGCTACACCTTC. The full variable domain, in which reference TRBV5-5 and TRBJ1-2 provide the parts outside the CDR3, is DAGVTQSPTHLIKTRGQQVTLRCSPISGHKSVSWYQQVLGQGPQFIFQYYEKEERGRGNFPDRFSARQFPNYSSELNVNALLLGDSALYLCASSLSGGLGYTFGSGTRLTVV.

The genes are TRBV5-1 and TRBJ2-1; TRBD1 might be the D (7 bases). Matching the DNA end better, TRBJ2-7 makes the J call doubtful. Germline V lookup: CDR1 SGHRS, CDR2 YFSETQ. The CDR3 runs to 15 residues. As DNA, the CDR3 is TGCGCCAGCTACGACCAGGGGGGCCTCTACAATGAGCAGTACTTC. This translates into CASYDQGGLYNEQYF.

This clonotype turned up a few times. V usage is TRBV29-1 and J usage is TRBJ2-4; 10 bases line up with TRBD1. The DNA end lines up better with TRBJ2-7; the J call may be wrong. In germline, CDR1 is SQVTM, CDR2 ANQGSEA. The CDR3 is made up of 12 amino acids. CDR3: CSAGTGAGEQYF. CDR3 bases: TGCAGCGCCGGGACAGGGGCTGGCGAGCAGTACTTC.

The chain combines TRBV20-1 with TRBJ2-1, with 9 nucleotides matching TRBD2. The CDR3 runs 16 residues. V shed 2 bases, J shed 2 bases, and the junction held 7 bases outside the gene matches. Germline V gene data show CDR1 as DFQATT and CDR2 as SNEGSKA (reference sequence). DNA for the CDR3: TGCAGTGCTAGAAGTGTAGCGGGGGCCCCCTACAATGAGCAGTTCTTC. This gives the protein CSARSVAGAPYNEQFF.

The rearrangement uses TRBV6-5 and TRBJ2-3, with D unresolved. V gave up 6 bases and J gave up 0 bases, with 16 bases separating them. Germline assignment: CDR1 MNHEY and CDR2 SVGAGI. CDR3 length equals 16 residues. The CDR3: CASRSDGSPSTDTQYF. Here the CDR3 DNA reads TGTGCCAGCAGATCAGACGGGTCGCCTAGCACAGATACGCAGTATTTT.

In its sample, this clonotype was seen a few times. The chain employs TRBV29-1 and TRBJ2-3, with unresolved D. The length of the CDR3 is 13 residues. The V end lost 4 bases, the J end lost 0 bases, and 8 bases lay between the germline ends. CDR1 and CDR2 (germline): SQVTM, ANQGSEA. CDR3 DNA: TGCAGCGTTGCAAGCAGGAGCACAGATACGCAGTATTTT. Translating gives CSVASRSTDTQYF.

Comment on this clonotype: A much larger clone sits a single nucleotide away, making a read error possible. The chain employs TRBV6-1 and TRBJ2-2, with D unclear. This CDR3 is 13 amino acids long. V lost 1 base, J lost 3 bases, and 3 bases lay in between. From germline, CDR1 is MNHNS and CDR2 SASEGT. The CDR3 is CASSEGDTGELFF. The DNA for the CDR3 is TGTGCCAGCAGTGAAGGGGACACCGGGGAGCTGTTTTTT.

This clonotype was picked up many times. The rearrangement uses TRBV3-1 and TRBJ2-7; D ambiguous. Per the germline V gene, CDR1 is LGHDT and CDR2 is YNNKEL (reference sequence). The V gene lost 1 base and the J gene lost 5 bases, with 6 bases spanning the gap. The CDR3 contains 12 residues. The CDR3 DNA reads TGTGCCAGCAGCCAAGGTGGTAACGAGCAGTACTTC. This codes for CASSQGGNEQYF.

The chain uses TRBV7-9 and TRBJ2-1; D possibly matches TRBD1 or TRBD2 (5 bases each). The germline gives CDR1 SEHNR, CDR2 FQNEAQ (reference sequence). The germline V and J ends were trimmed by 5 bases and 0 bases, with 17 bases remaining between them. The CDR3 consists of 17 residues. The chain's CDR3 is CASSRHPGRGSYNEQFF. Written as DNA, the CDR3 is TGTGCCAGCAGCCGGCATCCGGGACGGGGCTCCTACAATGAGCAGTTCTTC. Supplemented by reference TRBV7-9 and TRBJ2-1, the full variable domain reads DTGVSQNPRHKITKRGQNVTFRCDPISEHNRLYWYRQTLGQGPEFLTYFQNEAQLEKSRLLSDRFSAERPKGSFSTLEIQRTEQGDSAMYLCASSRHPGRGSYNEQFFGPGTRLTVL.

In its sample, this clonotype was seen a few times. The gene calls are TRBV12-3 or TRBV12-4 and TRBJ2-7; possible D gene TRBD1, 5 bases. CDR3 length equals 13 residues. V was shortened by 2 bases and J by 3 bases, with 8 bases between the two germline ends. CDR3 amino acids: CASSLKGYYEQYF. CDR3 coding DNA: TGTGCCAGCAGTTTAAAGGGGTACTACGAGCAGTACTTC.

This clonotype came up a few times. The chain carries TRBV5-1 and TRBJ2-5; D might be TRBD1 (6 bases). The V gene lost 3 bases and the J gene lost 2 bases, with 11 bases spanning the gap. The length of the CDR3 is 14 residues. Germline V gene lookup returns CDR1 SGHRS and CDR2 YFSETQ. For the CDR3, the DNA is TGCGCCAGCAGCTCCGGGGACATACAAGAGACCCAGTACTTC. It yields the protein CASSSGDIQETQYF.

The genes are TRBV29-1 and TRBJ2-1; possible D gene TRBD2, 6 bases. CDR3 length: 15 residues. Trimming shortened V by 3 bases and J by 5 bases, and 17 bases separated the two germline ends. CDR1 SQVTM and CDR2 ANQGSEA come from the germline V gene. In DNA, the CDR3 is TGCAGCGTTGAGGTCCTAGCGTTGGATAACAATGAGCAGTTCTTC. Translation: CSVEVLALDNNEQFF.

This chain links TRBV7-3 with TRBJ2-5, with D perhaps assigned TRBD1 or TRBD2 (6 bases each). The CDR3 covers 13 residues. The V and J ends lost 4 bases and 5 bases respectively, with 11 bases between them. In germline, CDR1 is SGHTA, CDR2 FQGTGA. CDR3 DNA: TGTGCCAGCAGCTACGGGGGCGTGGAGACCCAGTACTTC. This translates into CASSYGGVETQYF.

This chain uses TRBV29-1 with TRBJ2-6; D is perhaps TRBD1 (6 bases). This CDR3 spans 20 amino acids. V was pared by 1 base and J by 1 base, with 23 bases between. Germline-derived CDR1 and CDR2 are SQVTM and ANQGSEA. In nucleotides, the CDR3 is TGCAGCGTTGAAGCATCCCTTGCAGGGGCTTCATTGTCTGGGGCCAACGTCCTGACTTTC. Translated: CSVEASLAGASLSGANVLTF.

This clonotype appeared a single time. The chain carries TRBV20-1 and TRBJ2-5; D is unclear. The CDR3 loop spans 11 amino acids. Germline V lookup: CDR1 DFQATT, CDR2 SNEGSKA (reference sequence). Between the trimmed V and J ends, which lost 3 bases and 3 bases, there was a span of 5 bases. CDR3 DNA sequence: TGCAGTGCTAGGCCCAAAGAGACCCAGTACTTC. It translates to CSARPKETQYF.

This chain joins TRBV29-1 and TRBJ2-1, with D perhaps TRBD1 or TRBD2 (5 bases each). This CDR3 is 12 amino acids long. Germline V gene data show CDR1 as SQVTM and CDR2 as ANQGSEA. The ends were cut back, 7 bases at V and 8 bases at J, with 15 bases in the middle. The CDR3 DNA sequence: TGCAGCGCCCGAGGGTGGGGCGATGAGCAGTTCTTC. It is translated as CSARGWGDEQFF.

This clonotype was seen once. The V gene is TRBV28, the J gene TRBJ2-2; 10 bases fit TRBD1. The ends lost 10 bases at V and 5 bases at J; junction bases unmatched: 7. Germline lookup yields CDR1 MDHEN and CDR2 SYDVKM. The CDR3 covers 14 residues. This CDR3 reads CATVDRGRTGELFF. The CDR3 DNA sequence: TGTGCCACGGTCGACAGGGGGCGGACCGGGGAGCTGTTTTTT.

This clonotype was seen only once. The rearrangement links TRBV20-1 to TRBJ2-5, with D tentatively TRBD1 (5 bases). Between the trimmed V and J ends, which lost 0 bases and 4 bases, there was a span of 18 bases. CDR1 and CDR2 from the germline V gene are DFQATT and SNEGSKA (reference sequence). The CDR3 has 16 amino acids. The CDR3 is CSARDSWPGLRETQYF. The CDR3, as DNA: TGCAGTGCTAGAGATAGCTGGCCAGGGCTTCGAGAGACCCAGTACTTC.